The source of this TCR beta chain is a study of OX40 agonist ivuxolimab in advanced cancers. On the study more broadly: Partial responses were seen in three patients, one with hepatocellular carcinoma and two with cutaneous melanoma.

V shed 4 bases, J shed 9 bases, and the junction held 12 bases outside the gene matches. This CDR3 contains 14 residues. Germline CDR1 SGHDT, CDR2 YYEEEE. Some clones are missing from TCRdb's copy, which holds only in-frame ones; the method was immunoSEQ multiplex PCR. Altogether 47,000 or so clones are present, around 87% being singletons, with the ten largest covering 11%. Concerning this clone: What it binds is not known.

Study-level findings and limits: At 0.1 to 3.0 mg/kg and by week 6, CD4+ and CD8+ T cells in the blood had expanded clonally. Partly responding patients at 0.1-3.0 mg/kg showed some of the smallest clonal expansion.

The sequence was collected from an adult with an advanced solid tumor such as melanoma, head and neck, liver or kidney cancer. This chain uses TRBV5-6 with TRBJ2-7; TRBD1 agrees at 8 bases. Source: CD4+ or CD8+ T cells sorted from blood, taken in a trial of the OX40 agonist ivuxolimab. CDR3 protein: CASSRRGPGPGQYF. As DNA, the CDR3 is TGTGCCAGCAGCCGCAGGGGGCCTGGCCCAGGGCAGTACTTC.